This passage covers 22 T cell receptor beta chains from one sample sequenced in a study of cytomegalovirus exposure and HLA in healthy donors (dated by TCRdb to about 2017). The library was built by means of the immunoSEQ multiplex PCR assay. A mixture of 60 forward primers for TCR Vbeta segments and 13 reverse primers for TCR Jbeta segments was used in the multiplex PCR. TCRdb carries this immuneACCESS record with in-frame sequences only. Its versions omit some clonotypes, under half of them owing to an unresolved V gene in the studies checked, with the rest unexplained. This sample comprises approximately 200,000 clones, 60% to 85% of them detected only once. The top ten clonotypes cover roughly 1.6% of the sample. The sample was PBMCs. These TCRs come from a woman aged 18 to 35 in good health and CMV-seronegative.

This clone was seen a handful of times. The gene calls are TRBV27 and TRBJ1-2, with a possible D match to TRBD1 (5 bases). Trimming took off 3 bases at V and 4 bases at J, with 12 bases between the two ends. The CDR3 contains 14 residues. CDR1 and CDR2 from the germline V gene are MNHEY and SMNVEV (reference sequence). The CDR3: CASSLGPTAYGYTF. The CDR3 nucleotides read TGTGCCAGCAGTTTGGGGCCGACCGCCTATGGCTACACCTTC.

This clone has a handful of counts. The genes are TRBV7-8 and TRBJ2-7, with a weak D call TRBD2 (6 bases). CDR3 length: 15 residues. Per the germline V gene, CDR1 is SGHVS and CDR2 is FQNEAQ. The V end lost 4 bases, the J end lost 4 bases, and 17 bases lay between the germline ends. CDR3 amino acids: CASSWSEGLEYEQYF. The CDR3 DNA follows: TGTGCCAGCAGCTGGAGTGAGGGACTCGAATACGAGCAGTACTTC. Full variable domain (missing parts from reference TRBV7-8 and TRBJ2-7): GAGVSQSPRYKVAKRGQDVALRCDPISGHVSLFWYQQALGQGPEFLTYFQNEAQLDKSGLPSDRFFAERPEGSVSTLKIQRTQQEDSAVYLCASSWSEGLEYEQYFGPGTRLTVT.

The chain couples TRBV5-1 to TRBJ2-2, with D hard to call. Germline CDR1 and CDR2: SGHRS and YFSETQ. The V end was cut by 0 bases, the J end by 7 bases, with 7 bases between. The CDR3 consists of 13 residues. CDR3 sequence: CASSLERYGELFF. In nucleotides, the CDR3 is TGCGCCAGCAGCTTGGAACGGTACGGGGAGCTGTTTTTT.

V usage is TRBV5-1 and J usage is TRBJ2-3; tentatively, D is TRBD2 (6 bases). Germline lookup yields CDR1 SGHRS and CDR2 YFSETQ. The CDR3 totals 14 residues. With 4 bases removed from V and 4 bases from J, the gap between germline ends came to 13 bases. CDR3 sequence: CASSRWGEADTQYF. The CDR3 DNA sequence: TGCGCCAGCAGCCGATGGGGGGAAGCAGATACGCAGTATTTT.

Worth noting for this clone: Other DNA sequences in this specimen translate into the identical CDR3. The CDR3 region has the DNA TGTGCCAGCAGTGAGACAGGGGTTAACAATCAGCCCCAGCATTTT. Amino acid sequence: CASSETGVNNQPQHF. V gene TRBV2 combines with J gene TRBJ1-5, with 8 bases lining up with TRBD1. Germline assignment: CDR1 SNHLY and CDR2 FYNNEI. The CDR3 runs 15 residues. V lost 3 bases to trimming and J lost 3 bases; unmatched junction nucleotides: 4.

A few counts support this clone. The rearrangement joins TRBV7-9 to TRBJ2-3; D is unclear. Deletions cut 8 bases from V and 4 bases from J, with 10 bases between. The CDR3 is 12 residues long. CDR1 SEHNR and CDR2 FQNEAQ come from the germline V gene (reference sequence). CDR3 sequence: CASGQLADTQYF. The CDR3 region has the DNA TGTGCCAGCGGGCAGTTGGCAGATACGCAGTATTTT.

This clone showed up just once. J is TRBJ1-3 and V is TRBV5-1; 7 bases map to TRBD1. CDR1 is SGHRS and CDR2 is YFSETQ in the germline V gene. The length of the CDR3 is 15 residues. Trimming cost V 4 bases and J 0 bases; bases outside gene matches: 4. The CDR3 coding sequence is TGCGCCAGCAGCGCACAGGGGCCCTCTGGAAACACCATATATTTT. Protein: CASSAQGPSGNTIYF.

The CDR3 coding sequence is TGCGCCAGCAGCCTTAGCGTAGAGCAGTTCTTC. Translating it yields CASSLSVEQFF. V gene TRBV5-1 combines with J gene TRBJ2-1, with D maybe TRBD2 (5 bases). The CDR3 runs to 11 residues. Trimming took off 4 bases at V and 10 bases at J, with 9 bases between the two ends. CDR1 SGHRS and CDR2 YFSETQ come from the germline V gene.

The rearrangement joins TRBV2 to TRBJ2-2, with 10 nucleotides matching TRBD2. The CDR3 length is 16 residues. The V gene's germline CDR1 is SNHLY and CDR2 FYNNEI. The trim removed 3 bases at V and 6 bases at J, leaving 7 bases unmatched. The CDR3 here is CASSDQRGGQSGELFF. The CDR3 DNA is TGTGCCAGCAGTGATCAGCGGGGGGGTCAATCCGGGGAGCTGTTTTTT.

The chain recombines TRBV6-6 with TRBJ2-7; 11 positions match TRBD1. The CDR3 spans 16 residues. V shed 5 bases, J shed 1 base, and the junction held 7 bases outside the gene matches. Germline CDR1 reads MNHNY; CDR2 reads SVGAGI (reference sequence). CDR3 DNA sequence: TGTGCCAGCAGTAGCCGGGACAGGGGGATTTCCTACGAGCAGTACTTC. Its protein is CASSSRDRGISYEQYF.

V and J are TRBV7-8 and TRBJ2-1, with D uncertain. The CDR3 runs 12 residues. Trimming left V 1 base short and J 6 bases short, with 4 bases between. CDR1 and CDR2 (germline): SGHVS, FQNEAQ. The CDR3 reads CASSLDSNEQFF. In DNA, the CDR3 is TGTGCCAGCAGCTTAGACAGCAATGAGCAGTTCTTC.

The chain combines TRBV4-2 with TRBJ2-5, with a possible D match to TRBD2 (6 bases). From germline, CDR1 is LGHNA and CDR2 YNFKEQ. The CDR3 extends over 15 amino acids. Trimming took off 2 bases at V and 4 bases at J, with 14 bases between the two ends. The CDR3 bases are TGTGCCAGCAGCCAAAGAATGGAGGGTTCAGAGACCCAGTACTTC. It specifies CASSQRMEGSETQYF.

The chain joins TRBV5-1 to TRBJ2-5; 7 nucleotides match TRBD2. Trimming took 0 bases from V and 1 from J; bases not matched to a gene: 3. Germline V CDR1 and CDR2: SGHRS, YFSETQ. The CDR3 has 15 amino acids. The CDR3 spells CASSLAASGQETQYF. Here the CDR3 DNA reads TGCGCCAGCAGCTTGGCGGCTAGCGGCCAAGAGACCCAGTACTTC.

The chain is built from TRBV19 and TRBJ2-2; TRBD2 matches at 8 bases. With V trimmed by 3 bases and J by 1 base, 10 bases remained unmatched. The germline gives CDR1 LNHDA, CDR2 SQIVND (reference sequence). The length of the CDR3 is 18 residues. The CDR3 region is CASSITSGTRGNTGELFF. The CDR3 bases are TGTGCCAGTAGTATCACCTCCGGGACTAGAGGGAACACCGGGGAGCTGTTTTTT.

This chain uses TRBV28 with TRBJ2-1; D call uncertain. Germline CDR1 and CDR2: MDHEN and SYDVKM. V was trimmed by 1 base and J by 1 base, leaving 8 bases between them. There are 15 residues in the CDR3. The CDR3 nucleotides read TGTGCCAGCAGTTTATTGCTCACATCCTACAATGAGCAGTTCTTC. It yields the protein CASSLLLTSYNEQFF. The entire variable domain, with the rest obtained from reference TRBV28 and TRBJ2-1, is as follows: DVKVTQSSRYLVKRTGEKVFLECVQDMDHENMFWYRQDPGLGLRLIYFSYDVKMKEKGDIPEGYSVSREKKERFSLILESASTNQTSMYLCASSLLLTSYNEQFFGPGTRLTVL.

This chain connects TRBV5-6 to TRBJ2-1; 9 nucleotides line up with TRBD1. Germline loops: CDR1 SGHDT, CDR2 YYEEEE. The CDR3 sequence is 16 residues long. Trimming removed 4 bases from V and 6 bases from J; junction bases left unmatched: 11. CDR3 region: CASSLLDRGFFNEQFF. DNA for the CDR3: TGTGCCAGCAGCCTGCTAGACAGGGGGTTTTTCAATGAGCAGTTCTTC.

This clone was found a few times. This rearrangement joins TRBV6-1 to TRBJ1-2; D is perhaps TRBD1 (5 bases). CDR1 is MNHNS and CDR2 is SASEGT in the germline V gene. CDR3 size: 14 residues. The germline V and J ends were trimmed by 6 bases and 8 bases, with 19 bases remaining between them. The CDR3 sequence: CASRLNQGIEGYTF. DNA of the CDR3: TGTGCCAGCAGGCTTAACCAGGGAATTGAGGGCTACACCTTC.

The chain employs TRBV4-2 and TRBJ1-2, with D possibly TRBD1 on 5 matching bases. The germline V gene has CDR1 LGHNA and CDR2 YNFKEQ. The V gene lost 1 base and the J gene lost 2 bases, with 11 bases spanning the gap. This CDR3 comprises 15 residues. CDR3 bases: TGTGCCAGCAGCCAAGTTGATGACAGAAACTATGGCTACACCTTC. It encodes CASSQVDDRNYGYTF.

The rearrangement joins TRBV25-1 to TRBJ1-3; TRBD1 matches 7 bases. Germline CDR1 MGHDK, CDR2 SYGVNS. J lost 4 bases, V lost 2 bases, and 8 bases had no gene match. CDR3 length: 16 amino acids. CDR3 sequence reads: CASSEARDSLGNTIYF. The CDR3 DNA follows: TGTGCCAGCAGTGAAGCCCGGGACAGCCTAGGAAACACCATATATTTT.

The chain recombines TRBV9 with TRBJ1-1; a possible D gene is TRBD1 (6 bases). There are 14 residues in the CDR3. Germline values: CDR1 SGDLS, CDR2 YYNGEE. V lost 3 bases to trimming and J lost 1 base, with 10 bases between them. This CDR3 reads CASSATGRNTEAFF. The CDR3 region has the DNA TGTGCCAGCAGCGCCACAGGGAGGAACACTGAAGCTTTCTTT.

The chain joins TRBV5-1 to TRBJ1-2; 7 nucleotides align to TRBD1. J lost 4 bases, V lost 1 base, and 4 bases had no gene match. From germline, CDR1 is SGHRS and CDR2 YFSETQ. The CDR3 contains 14 residues. In nucleotides, the CDR3 is TGCGCCAGCAGCTTGACAGGGGACGCCTATGGCTACACCTTC. Protein: CASSLTGDAYGYTF.

This chain links TRBV5-1 with TRBJ2-5, with a possible D match to TRBD1 (5 bases). Trimming shortened V by 5 bases and J by 5 bases, and 19 bases separated the two germline ends. The CDR3 has 15 residues. Germline loops: CDR1 SGHRS, CDR2 YFSETQ. Here the CDR3 reads CASSSNRPALETQYF. The CDR3 DNA reads TGCGCCAGCAGTAGTAACAGGCCCGCTTTGGAGACCCAGTACTTC.